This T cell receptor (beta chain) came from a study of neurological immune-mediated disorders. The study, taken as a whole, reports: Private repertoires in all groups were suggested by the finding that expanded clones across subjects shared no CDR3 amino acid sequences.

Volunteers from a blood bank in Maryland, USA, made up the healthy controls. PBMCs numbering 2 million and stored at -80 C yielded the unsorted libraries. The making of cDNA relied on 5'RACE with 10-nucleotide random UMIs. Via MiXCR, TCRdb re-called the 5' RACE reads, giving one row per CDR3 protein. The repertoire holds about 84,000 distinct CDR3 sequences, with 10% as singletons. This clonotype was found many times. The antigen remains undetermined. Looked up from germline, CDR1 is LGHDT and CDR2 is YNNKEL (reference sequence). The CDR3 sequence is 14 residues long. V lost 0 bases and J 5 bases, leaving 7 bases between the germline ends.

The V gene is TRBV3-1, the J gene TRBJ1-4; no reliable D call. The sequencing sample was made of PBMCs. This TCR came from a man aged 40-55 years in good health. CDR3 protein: CASSQDQRNEKLFF. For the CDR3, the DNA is TGTGCCAGCAGCCAAGATCAAAGGAATGAAAAACTGTTTTTT.